This TCR beta chain was recovered during a study of cytomegalovirus exposure and HLA in healthy donors. A note on this clone: Its antigen is not identified.

Study results and caveats: A previous analysis found most TCR beta V segments productive roughly 90% or roughly 30% of the time.

The CDR3 contains 11 residues. Trimming pared 5 bases from V and 5 bases from J, leaving 7 bases between. Germline V lookup: CDR1 DFQATT, CDR2 SNEGSKA (reference sequence). It was with 60 Vbeta and 13 Jbeta primers that the PCR ran. Produced via immunoSEQ multiplex PCR; TCRdb's table is partial and in-frame only. The data show 150,000 to 200,000 clones, about four fifths seen once. This TCR came from a woman aged 45-59 years in good health and CMV-seronegative. The material sequenced was PBMCs. The chain links TRBV20-1 to TRBJ1-5, with D perhaps matching TRBD1 (6 bases). The CDR3 DNA reads TGCAGTGCTGAGGGGGATCAGCCCCAGCATTTT. The encoded protein is CSAEGDQPQHF.